This is a list of T cell receptor beta chains from one sample in a study of patients and donors after allogeneic stem cell transplantation. TCRdb fed the RT-PCR reads into MiXCR, producing one record per CDR3 protein. The table lists 900,000 to 1,000,000 distinct CDR3 sequences, more than 15% of them singletons. Sequencing was performed on blood, either unsorted or a sorted T cell fraction (not recorded which). These receptor sequences come from a human donor who was either an allogeneic HSCT recipient or a stem cell or donor lymphocyte infusion donor (not recorded which). It is not recorded whose cells these are; they may come from a transplant donor. CDR3s include the opening cysteine and the closing phenylalanine or tryptophan. Clone size, where shown, is once, few, many, or a class for clones that have expanded.

CDR3 protein: CASSLQGNNEQFF; V gene: TRBV10-2; CDR3 length: 13; clone size: many
CDR3 protein: CASSPDSWNYGYTF; V gene: TRBV6-1; CDR3 length: 14; clone size: NA
CDR3 protein: CASGRAGRTNQPQHF; V gene: TRBV27; CDR3 length: 15; clone size: few
CDR3 protein: CASSYSPGQGGNQPQHF; V gene: TRBV6-5; CDR3 length: 17; clone size: few
CDR3 protein: CASSFPGADLGNTIYF; V gene: TRBV12-3/TRBV12-4; CDR3 length: 16; clone size: NA
CDR3 protein: CSVLGRREQFF; V gene: TRBV29-1; CDR3 length: 11; clone size: few
CDR3 protein: CASSLSRVTGELFF; V gene: TRBV7-2; CDR3 length: 14; clone size: many
CDR3 protein: CSAVREGANTEAFF; V gene: TRBV20-1; CDR3 length: 14; clone size: NA
CDR3 protein: CASSSERAGELFF; V gene: TRBV6-1; CDR3 length: 13; clone size: NA
CDR3 protein: CSAKGGAGTGELFF; V gene: TRBV29-1; CDR3 length: 14; clone size: many
CDR3 protein: CASSASRETSYEQYF; V gene: TRBV7-6; CDR3 length: 15; clone size: few